This T cell receptor beta chain appears in the sequencing data of a study of blood T cell repertoires in COVID-19. Study context: The cDNA or gDNA used as material had been derived from T cells, B-cell-depleted T cells, or PBMCs.

Authors' processing steps: Estimated nucleated cell counts came from reference gene primer amplification. Assay used: immunoSEQ multiplex PCR; TCRdb lists only in-frame clones, some missing. V, J and clone size are those of that table, while D and trimming were read from the DNA. The table has around 300,000 clones, approximately 83% seen once. The CDR3 spans 14 residues. Germline CDR1 MGHDK, CDR2 SYGVNS. V lost 6 bases to trimming and J lost 2 bases; unmatched junction nucleotides: 7. This clonotype was sampled from a woman aged 50 to 60 who had recovered from COVID-19. Sequenced: peripheral blood. This chain connects TRBV25-1 to TRBJ2-7, with 7 bases matching TRBD1. In DNA form, the CDR3 reads TGTGCCAGCAGCGAGGGACAGATTCCCTACGAGCAGTACTTC. Translating gives CASSEGQIPYEQYF.